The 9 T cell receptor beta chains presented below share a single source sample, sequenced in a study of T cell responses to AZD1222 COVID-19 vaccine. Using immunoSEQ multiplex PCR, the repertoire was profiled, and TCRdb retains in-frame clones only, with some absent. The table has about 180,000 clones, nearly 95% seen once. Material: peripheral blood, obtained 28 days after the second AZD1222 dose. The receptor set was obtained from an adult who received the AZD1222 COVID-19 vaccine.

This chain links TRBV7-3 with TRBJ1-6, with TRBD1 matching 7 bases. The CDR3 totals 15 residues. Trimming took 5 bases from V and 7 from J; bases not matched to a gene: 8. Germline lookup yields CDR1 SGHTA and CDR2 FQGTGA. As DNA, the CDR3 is TGTGCCAGCAGCCCCCAGGGGGGCCCAAATTCACCCCTCCACTTT. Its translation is CASSPQGGPNSPLHF.

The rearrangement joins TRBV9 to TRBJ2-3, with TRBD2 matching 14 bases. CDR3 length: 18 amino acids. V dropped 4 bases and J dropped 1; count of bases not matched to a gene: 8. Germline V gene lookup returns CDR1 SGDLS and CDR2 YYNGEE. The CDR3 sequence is CASSPQGTSGSRTDTQYF. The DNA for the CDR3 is TGTGCCAGCAGCCCACAGGGGACTAGCGGGAGTCGCACAGATACGCAGTATTTT.

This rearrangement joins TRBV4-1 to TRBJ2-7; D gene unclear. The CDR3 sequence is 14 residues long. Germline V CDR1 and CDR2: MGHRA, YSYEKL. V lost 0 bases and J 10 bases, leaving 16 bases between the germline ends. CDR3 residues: CASSQDLGPTIQYF. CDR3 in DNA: TGCGCCAGCAGCCAAGACCTGGGCCCCACGATACAGTACTTC.

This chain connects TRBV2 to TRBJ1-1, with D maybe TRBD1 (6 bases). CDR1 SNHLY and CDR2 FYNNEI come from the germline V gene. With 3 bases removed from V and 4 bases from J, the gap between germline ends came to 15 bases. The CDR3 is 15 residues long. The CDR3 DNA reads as TGTGCCAGCAGTGACCCCCCAGGGGTTAGCACTGAAGCTTTCTTT. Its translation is CASSDPPGVSTEAFF.

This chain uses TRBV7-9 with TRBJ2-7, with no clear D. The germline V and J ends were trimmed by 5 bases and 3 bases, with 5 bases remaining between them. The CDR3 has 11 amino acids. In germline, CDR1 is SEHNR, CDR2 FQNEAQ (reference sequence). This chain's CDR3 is CASSPFYEQYF. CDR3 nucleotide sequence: TGTGCCAGCAGCCCCTTCTACGAGCAGTACTTC.

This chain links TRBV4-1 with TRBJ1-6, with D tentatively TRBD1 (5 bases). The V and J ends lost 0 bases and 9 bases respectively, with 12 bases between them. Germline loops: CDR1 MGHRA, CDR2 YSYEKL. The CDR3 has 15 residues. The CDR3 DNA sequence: TGCGCCAGCAGCCAAGATTGGCAGGGTGGTTCACCCCTCCACTTT. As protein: CASSQDWQGGSPLHF.

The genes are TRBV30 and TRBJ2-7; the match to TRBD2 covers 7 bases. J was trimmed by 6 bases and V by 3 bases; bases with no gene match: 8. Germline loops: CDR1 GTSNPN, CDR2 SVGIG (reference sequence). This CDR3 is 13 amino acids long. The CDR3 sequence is CAWRGGSVGEQYF. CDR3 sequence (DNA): TGTGCCTGGAGGGGAGGGAGTGTCGGCGAGCAGTACTTC.

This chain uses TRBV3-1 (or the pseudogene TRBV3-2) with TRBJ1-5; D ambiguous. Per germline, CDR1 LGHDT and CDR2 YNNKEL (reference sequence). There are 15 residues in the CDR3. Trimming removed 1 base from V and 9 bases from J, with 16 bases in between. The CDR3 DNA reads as TGTGCCAGCAGCCAAGGATCTGATCAGCTGAGGCCCCAGCATTTT. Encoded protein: CASSQGSDQLRPQHF.

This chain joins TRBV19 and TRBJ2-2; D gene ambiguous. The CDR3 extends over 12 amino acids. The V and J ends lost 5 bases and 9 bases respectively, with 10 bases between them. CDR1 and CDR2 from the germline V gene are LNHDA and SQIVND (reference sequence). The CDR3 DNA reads TGTGCCAGTAGTCCCCTGGCCAGGGAGCTGTTTTTT. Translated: CASSPLARELFF. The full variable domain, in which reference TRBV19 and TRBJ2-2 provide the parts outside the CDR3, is DGGITQSPKYLFRKEGQNVTLSCEQNLNHDAMYWYRQDPGQGLRLIYYSQIVNDFQKGDIAEGYSVSREKKESFPLTVTSAQKNPTAFYLCASSPLARELFFGEGSRLTVL.